The 3 T cell receptor beta chains below were found in one sample sequenced in a study of immune characterization of retroperitoneal liposarcoma. Each CDR3 protein gets one entry after TCRdb re-called the PCR reads with MiXCR. The profile shows over 10,000 distinct CDR3 sequences, over 45% of them singletons. Material for sequencing was tumor tissue. These receptors were collected from a female donor with retroperitoneal liposarcoma.

A remark on this clonotype: Mismatch with germline at one junction end may stem from a read error. The CDR3 bases are TGTGCCAGCGGTGAAGCTAGCGGGAGCCCAGATACGCAGTATTTT. The encoded protein is CASGEASGSPDTQYF. The rearrangement joins TRBV6-1 to TRBJ2-3; 10 bases align to TRBD2. Germline CDR1 MNHNS, CDR2 SASEGT. The CDR3 has 15 amino acids.

The genes are TRBV6-5 and TRBJ1-1; unclear D gene. V was cut by 6 bases and J by 1 base, with 9 bases left in between. The CDR3 loop spans 13 amino acids. Germline V gene lookup returns CDR1 MNHEY and CDR2 SVGAGI. The CDR3 protein is CASSPPENTEAFF. Here the CDR3 DNA reads TGTGCCAGCAGCCCCCCAGAGAACACTGAAGCTTTCTTT.

This clonotype was detected only a few times. This chain uses TRBV4-1 with TRBJ2-1, with a weak D call TRBD1 (6 bases). V lost 7 bases, J lost 4 bases, and 17 bases lay in between. Germline-derived CDR1 and CDR2 are MGHRA and YSYEKL. The CDR3 runs to 15 residues. CDR3 residues: CASTPGQSQYNEQFF. CDR3 nucleotide sequence: TGCGCCAGCACACCGGGACAAAGCCAATACAATGAGCAGTTCTTC.